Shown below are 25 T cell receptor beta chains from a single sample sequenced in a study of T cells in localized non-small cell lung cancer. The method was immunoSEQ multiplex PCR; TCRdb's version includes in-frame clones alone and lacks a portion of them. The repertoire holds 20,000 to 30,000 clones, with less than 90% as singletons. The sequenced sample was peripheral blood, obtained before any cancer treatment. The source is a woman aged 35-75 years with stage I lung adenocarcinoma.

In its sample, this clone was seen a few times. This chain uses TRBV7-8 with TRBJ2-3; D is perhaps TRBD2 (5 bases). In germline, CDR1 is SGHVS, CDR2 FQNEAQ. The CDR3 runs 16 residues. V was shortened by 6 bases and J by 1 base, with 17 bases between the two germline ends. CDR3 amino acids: CASSPTSTEGTDTQYF. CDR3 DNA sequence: TGTGCCAGCAGTCCTACCTCGACGGAGGGCACAGATACGCAGTATTTT. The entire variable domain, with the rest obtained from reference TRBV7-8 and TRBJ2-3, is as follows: GAGVSQSPRYKVAKRGQDVALRCDPISGHVSLFWYQQALGQGPEFLTYFQNEAQLDKSGLPSDRFFAERPEGSVSTLKIQRTQQEDSAVYLCASSPTSTEGTDTQYFGPGTRLTVL.

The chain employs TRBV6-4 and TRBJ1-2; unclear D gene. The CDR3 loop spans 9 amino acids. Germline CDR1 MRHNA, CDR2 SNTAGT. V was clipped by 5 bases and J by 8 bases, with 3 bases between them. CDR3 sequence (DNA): TGTGCCAGCAGTCTAGGCTACACCTTC. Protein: CASSLGYTF.

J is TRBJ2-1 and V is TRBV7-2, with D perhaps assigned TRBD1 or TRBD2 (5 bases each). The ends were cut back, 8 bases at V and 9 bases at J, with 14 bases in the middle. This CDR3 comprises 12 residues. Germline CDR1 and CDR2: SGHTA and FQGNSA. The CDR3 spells CASGASPLEQFF. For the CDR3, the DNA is TGTGCCAGCGGGGCTAGCCCCCTTGAGCAGTTCTTC. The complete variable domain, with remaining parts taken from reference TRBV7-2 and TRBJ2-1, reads GAGVSQSPSNKVTEKGKDVELRCDPISGHTALYWYRQSLGQGLEFLIYFQGNSAPDKSGLPSDRFSAERTGGSVSTLTIQRTQQEDSAVYLCASGASPLEQFFGPGTRLTVL.

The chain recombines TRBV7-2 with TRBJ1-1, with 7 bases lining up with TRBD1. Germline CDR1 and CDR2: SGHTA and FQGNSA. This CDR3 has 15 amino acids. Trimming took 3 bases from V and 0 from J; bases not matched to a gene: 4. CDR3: CASSLDRYVNTEAFF. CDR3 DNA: TGTGCCAGCAGCTTGGACAGGTACGTGAACACTGAAGCTTTCTTT.

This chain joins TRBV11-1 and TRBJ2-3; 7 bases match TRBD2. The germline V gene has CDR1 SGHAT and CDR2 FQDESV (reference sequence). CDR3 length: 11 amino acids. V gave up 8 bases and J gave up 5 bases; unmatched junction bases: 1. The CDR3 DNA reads TGTGCCAGCTCTAGCGGAGATACGCAGTATTTT. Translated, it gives CASSSGDTQYF.

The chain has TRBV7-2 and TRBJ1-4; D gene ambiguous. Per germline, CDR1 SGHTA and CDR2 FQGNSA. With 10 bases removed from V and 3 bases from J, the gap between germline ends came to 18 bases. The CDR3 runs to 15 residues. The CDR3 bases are TGTGCCACCCACCGTTCGGGAGGCCCTAATGAAAAACTGTTTTTT. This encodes CATHRSGGPNEKLFF.

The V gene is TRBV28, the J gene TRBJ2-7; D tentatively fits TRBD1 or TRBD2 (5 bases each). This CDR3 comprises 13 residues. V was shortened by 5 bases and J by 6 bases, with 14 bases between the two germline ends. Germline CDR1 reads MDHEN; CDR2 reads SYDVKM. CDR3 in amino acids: CASSVFRDGEQYF. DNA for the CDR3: TGTGCCAGCAGTGTATTCAGGGACGGCGAGCAGTACTTC. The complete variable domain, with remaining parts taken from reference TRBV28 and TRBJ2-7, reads DVKVTQSSRYLVKRTGEKVFLECVQDMDHENMFWYRQDPGLGLRLIYFSYDVKMKEKGDIPEGYSVSREKKERFSLILESASTNQTSMYLCASSVFRDGEQYFGPGTRLTVT.

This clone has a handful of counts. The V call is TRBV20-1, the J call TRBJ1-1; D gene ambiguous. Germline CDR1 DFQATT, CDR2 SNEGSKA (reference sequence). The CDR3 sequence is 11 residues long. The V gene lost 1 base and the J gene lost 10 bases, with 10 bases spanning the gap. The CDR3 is CSARGPLGAFF. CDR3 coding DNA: TGCAGTGCTAGAGGGCCATTGGGAGCTTTCTTT.

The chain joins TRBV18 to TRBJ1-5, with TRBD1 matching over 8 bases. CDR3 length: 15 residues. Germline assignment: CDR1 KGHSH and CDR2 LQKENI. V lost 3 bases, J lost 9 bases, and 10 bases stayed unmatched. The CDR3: CASSPTGASILPQHF. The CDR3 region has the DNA TGTGCCAGCTCACCGACAGGGGCGTCAATCCTGCCCCAGCATTTT.

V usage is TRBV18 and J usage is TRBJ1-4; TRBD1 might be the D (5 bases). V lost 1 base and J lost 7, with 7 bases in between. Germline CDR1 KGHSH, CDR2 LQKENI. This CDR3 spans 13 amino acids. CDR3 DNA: TGTGCCAGCTCACCACAGAGGGGTGAAAAACTGTTTTTT. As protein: CASSPQRGEKLFF.

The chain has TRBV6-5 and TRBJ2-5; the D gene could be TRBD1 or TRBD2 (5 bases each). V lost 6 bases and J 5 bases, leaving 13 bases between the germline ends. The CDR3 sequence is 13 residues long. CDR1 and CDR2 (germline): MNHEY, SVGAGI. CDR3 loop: CASRNTRGETQYF. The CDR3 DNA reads TGTGCCAGCAGAAATACTAGGGGCGAGACCCAGTACTTC.

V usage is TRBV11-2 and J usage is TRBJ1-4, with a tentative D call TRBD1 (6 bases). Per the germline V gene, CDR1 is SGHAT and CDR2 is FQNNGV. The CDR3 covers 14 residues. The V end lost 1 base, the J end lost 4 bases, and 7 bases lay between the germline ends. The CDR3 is CASSLAGDNEKLFF. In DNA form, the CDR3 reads TGTGCCAGCAGCTTAGCAGGGGATAATGAAAAACTGTTTTTT.

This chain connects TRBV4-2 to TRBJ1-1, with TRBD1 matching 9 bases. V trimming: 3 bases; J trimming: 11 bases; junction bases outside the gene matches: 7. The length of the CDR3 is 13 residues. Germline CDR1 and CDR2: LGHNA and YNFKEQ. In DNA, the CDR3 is TGTGCCAGCAGCCACCTGGGACAGGGTGATGCTTTCTTT. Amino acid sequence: CASSHLGQGDAFF.

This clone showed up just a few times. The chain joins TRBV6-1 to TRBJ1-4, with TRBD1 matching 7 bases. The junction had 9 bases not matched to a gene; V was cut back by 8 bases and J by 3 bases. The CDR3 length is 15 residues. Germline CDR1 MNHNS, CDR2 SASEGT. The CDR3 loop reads CASGKNQGANEKLFF. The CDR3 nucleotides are TGTGCCAGCGGTAAAAACCAGGGGGCTAATGAAAAACTGTTTTTT.

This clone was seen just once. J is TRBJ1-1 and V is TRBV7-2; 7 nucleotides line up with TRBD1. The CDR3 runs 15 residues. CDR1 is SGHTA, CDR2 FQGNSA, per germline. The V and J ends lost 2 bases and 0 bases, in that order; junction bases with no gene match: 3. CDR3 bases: TGTGCCAGCAGCTTATCACAGGGGATGAACACTGAAGCTTTCTTT. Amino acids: CASSLSQGMNTEAFF. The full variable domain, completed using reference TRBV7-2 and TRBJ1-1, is GAGVSQSPSNKVTEKGKDVELRCDPISGHTALYWYRQSLGQGLEFLIYFQGNSAPDKSGLPSDRFSAERTGGSVSTLTIQRTQQEDSAVYLCASSLSQGMNTEAFFGQGTRLTVV.

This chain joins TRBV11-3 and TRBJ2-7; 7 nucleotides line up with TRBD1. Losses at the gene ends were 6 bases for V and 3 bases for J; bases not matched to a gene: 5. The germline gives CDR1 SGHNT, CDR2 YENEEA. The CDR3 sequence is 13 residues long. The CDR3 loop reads CASRGQPNYEQYF. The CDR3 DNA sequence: TGTGCCAGCAGGGGACAGCCCAACTACGAGCAGTACTTC.

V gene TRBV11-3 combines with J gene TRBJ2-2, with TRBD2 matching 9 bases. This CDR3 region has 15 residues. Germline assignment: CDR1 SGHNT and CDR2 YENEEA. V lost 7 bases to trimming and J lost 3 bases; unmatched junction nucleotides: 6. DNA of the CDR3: TGTGCCAGCATTCGCGGGGGGGCGGACACCGGGGAGCTGTTTTTT. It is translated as CASIRGGADTGELFF.

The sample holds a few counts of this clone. CDR3 amino acids: CASMGLDYGYTF. Here the CDR3 DNA reads TGTGCCAGCATGGGCCTAGACTATGGCTACACCTTC. The chain is built from TRBV9 and TRBJ1-2; D remains unclear. Looked up from germline, CDR1 is SGDLS and CDR2 is YYNGEE. This CDR3 is 12 amino acids long. The germline V and J ends were trimmed by 6 bases and 3 bases, with 9 bases remaining between them.

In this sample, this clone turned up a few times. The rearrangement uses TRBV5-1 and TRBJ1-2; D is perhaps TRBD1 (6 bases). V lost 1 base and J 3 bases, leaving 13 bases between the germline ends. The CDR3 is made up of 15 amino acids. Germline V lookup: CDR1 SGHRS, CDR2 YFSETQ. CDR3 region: CASSLFQGYHYGYTF. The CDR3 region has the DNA TGCGCCAGCAGCTTGTTCCAGGGGTACCACTATGGCTACACCTTC.

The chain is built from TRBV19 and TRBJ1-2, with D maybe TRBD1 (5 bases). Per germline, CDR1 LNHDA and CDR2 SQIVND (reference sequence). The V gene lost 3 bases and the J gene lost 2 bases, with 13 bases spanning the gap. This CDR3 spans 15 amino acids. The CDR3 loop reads CASSISGLGNYGYTF. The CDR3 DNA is TGTGCCAGTAGTATTTCAGGGCTGGGGAACTATGGCTACACCTTC.

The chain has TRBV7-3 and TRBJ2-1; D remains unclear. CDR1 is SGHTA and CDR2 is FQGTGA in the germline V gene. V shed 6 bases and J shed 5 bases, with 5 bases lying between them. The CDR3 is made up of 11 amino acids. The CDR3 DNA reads TGTGCCAGCAGGGCAAACAATGAGCAGTTCTTC. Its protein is CASRANNEQFF.

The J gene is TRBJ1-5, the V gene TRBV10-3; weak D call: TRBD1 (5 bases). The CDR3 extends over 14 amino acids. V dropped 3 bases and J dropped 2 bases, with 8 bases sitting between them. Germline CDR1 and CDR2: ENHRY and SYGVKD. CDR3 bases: TGTGCCATCAGTGACACAGGAGGCAATCAGCCCCAGCATTTT. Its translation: CAISDTGGNQPQHF.

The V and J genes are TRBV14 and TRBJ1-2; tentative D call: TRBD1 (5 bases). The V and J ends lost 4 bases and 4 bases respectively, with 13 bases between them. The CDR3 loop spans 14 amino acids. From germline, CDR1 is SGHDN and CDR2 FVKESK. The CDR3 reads CASSPGTGTYGYTF. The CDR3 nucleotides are TGTGCCAGCAGCCCCGGGACCGGGACCTATGGCTACACCTTC.

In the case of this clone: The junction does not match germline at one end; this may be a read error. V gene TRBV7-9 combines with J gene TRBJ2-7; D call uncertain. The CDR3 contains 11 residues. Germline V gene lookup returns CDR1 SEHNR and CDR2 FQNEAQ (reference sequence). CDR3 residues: CASSLGLTEIF. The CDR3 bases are TGTGCCAGCAGCTTAGGCCTGACGGAGATCTTC.

The CDR3 spells CASTPRNSGANVLTF. DNA for the CDR3: TGTGCCAGCACCCCACGGAACTCTGGGGCCAACGTCCTGACTTTC. The V gene is TRBV27, the J gene TRBJ2-6, with D unresolved. Trimming removed 7 bases at V and 0 bases at J, with 10 bases between. Germline lookup yields CDR1 MNHEY and CDR2 SMNVEV (reference sequence). This CDR3 region has 15 residues.